The next 27 T cell receptor beta chains were all read from a single sample in a study of T-cell reconstitution after alpha-beta-depleted transplantation in children. It was with unique molecular identifiers that the TCRbeta library was prepared. Each CDR3 protein is one row after TCRdb ran MiXCR on the PCR reads. The sample yields fewer than 1 million distinct CDR3 sequences, around 17% seen once. The sequencing used PBMCs, mostly from graft donor cells, collected 360 days after TCRalphabeta/CD19-depleted stem cell transplant. These receptors all come from a male patient younger than 18 who had a stem cell transplant for acute lymphoblastic leukemia, so the T cells may come from the graft donor.

This clonotype was observed a handful of times. The rearrangement joins TRBV27 to TRBJ2-4; 7 bases are a match to TRBD2. Per germline, CDR1 MNHEY and CDR2 SMNVEV (reference sequence). J gave up 4 bases and V 1 base, and 13 bases lay outside the gene matches. This CDR3 contains 18 residues. CDR3 amino acids: CASSLFPPGRGAKNIQYF. Here the CDR3 DNA reads TGTGCCAGCAGTTTATTCCCCCCGGGGAGGGGAGCGAAAAACATTCAGTACTTC.

V usage is TRBV25-1 and J usage is TRBJ1-4; D possibly corresponds to TRBD1 (5 bases). There are 17 residues in the CDR3. Germline V gene sequence: CDR1 MGHDK, CDR2 SYGVNS. Trimming removed 0 bases at V and 7 bases at J, with 18 bases between. CDR3: CASSEYRVRGAGEKLFF. The CDR3 bases are TGTGCCAGCAGTGAATATAGGGTGAGGGGCGCCGGTGAAAAACTGTTTTTT.

This clonotype was detected many times. J is TRBJ1-1 and V is TRBV7-3, with TRBD1 identical over 7 bases. The CDR3 runs 15 residues. Trimming took 5 bases from V and 0 from J; bases not matched to a gene: 6. CDR1 is SGHTA, CDR2 FQGTGA, per germline. The CDR3, as DNA: TGTGCCAGCAGCCCGCAGGGGGGCCTGAACACTGAAGCTTTCTTT. It specifies CASSPQGGLNTEAFF.

This clonotype was observed a few times. The chain uses TRBV20-1 and TRBJ2-1, with TRBD1 identical over 7 bases. After removal of 0 bases from V and 0 bases from J, the junction contained 8 bases not matched to a gene. The CDR3 covers 17 residues. Germline CDR1 DFQATT, CDR2 SNEGSKA (reference sequence). The CDR3 DNA is TGCAGTGCTAGAGAGGGACAGCGTAAGCCCTCCTACAATGAGCAGTTCTTC. This codes for CSAREGQRKPSYNEQFF.

This clonotype was observed at least ten times. The CDR3 sequence is CASLSRGGTSQPQHF. The CDR3 bases are TGTGCCAGCCTAAGCCGGGGGGGGACGAGTCAGCCCCAGCATTTT. The chain employs TRBV12-3 or TRBV12-4 and TRBJ1-5; D perhaps matches TRBD1 (5 bases). V was trimmed by 8 bases and J by 6 bases, leaving 20 bases between them. The CDR3 extends over 15 amino acids.

This clonotype was seen repeatedly, ten times or more. In DNA, the CDR3 is TGTGCCAGCAGTTTAAGTGGGACAGGGAATGTCTATGGCTACACCTTC. Residues: CASSLSGTGNVYGYTF. The chain carries TRBV12-3 or TRBV12-4 and TRBJ1-2, with 9 bases that match TRBD1. The CDR3 covers 16 residues. The V segment lost 2 bases and the J segment 4 bases; nucleotides outside the gene matches: 8.

Worth noting for this clonotype: The CDR3 does not close with the conserved phenylalanine or tryptophan, likely indicating a read error. Because the CDR3's place on the DNA is in doubt, the DNA is left out and the CDR3 is given as listed by TCRdb. The chain uses TRBV7-6 and TRBJ1-3; TRBD1 was called by the table and not checked on the DNA. CDR1 SGHVS and CDR2 FNYEAQ come from the germline V gene. Inclusive of both ends, the CDR3 amounts to 13 amino acids. CDR3 loop: CASSHRLDGAQDC.

The gene calls are TRBV10-3 and TRBJ1-4; 8 bases are shared with TRBD1. The CDR3 sequence is 15 residues long. Germline loops: CDR1 ENHRY, CDR2 SYGVKD. V trimming: 5 bases; J trimming: 6 bases; junction bases outside the gene matches: 8. The CDR3 DNA reads TGTGCCATCAGTTCACAGGGGGAGGAGGATGAAAAACTGTTTTTT. This gives the protein CAISSQGEEDEKLFF.

This chain connects TRBV6-5 to TRBJ2-7; a weak D match, TRBD1 (7 bases). The CDR3 has 16 amino acids. CDR1 and CDR2 (germline): MNHEY, SVGAGI. V dropped 0 bases and J dropped 1 base, with 13 bases sitting between them. CDR3 residues: CASSYSRRGPSYEQYF. In nucleotides, the CDR3 is TGTGCCAGCAGTTACTCGAGGAGGGGGCCTTCCTACGAGCAGTACTTC.

This chain connects TRBV4-2 to TRBJ1-3; 8 nucleotides agree with TRBD1. Germline trimming cut 0 bases from V and 4 bases from J; bases unmatched to any gene: 8. Germline-derived CDR1 and CDR2 are LGHNA and YNFKEQ. The CDR3 runs to 17 residues. DNA of the CDR3: TGTGCCAGCAGCCAAGAGGGGCAGGGGGCGGTCGGAAACACCATATATTTT. Its protein is CASSQEGQGAVGNTIYF.

This chain connects TRBV6-5 to TRBJ2-7; D gene unclear. The CDR3 length is 16 residues. V was clipped by 0 bases and J by 3 bases, with 15 bases between them. Germline assignment: CDR1 MNHEY and CDR2 SVGAGI. The DNA of the CDR3 is TGTGCCAGCAGTTACTCGATCGGCGTGCAGGTCTACGAGCAGTACTTC. Translated, it gives CASSYSIGVQVYEQYF.

The chain couples TRBV5-1 to TRBJ2-3; perhaps TRBD1 as D (6 bases). The V and J ends lost 4 bases and 6 bases respectively, with 18 bases between them. This CDR3 is 15 amino acids long. The germline gives CDR1 SGHRS, CDR2 YFSETQ. DNA for the CDR3: TGCGCCAGCAGCCGGGACAATGCAGGACCCGATACGCAGTATTTT. Translating gives CASSRDNAGPDTQYF.

J is TRBJ2-5 and V is TRBV20-1; D ambiguous. V was cut by 3 bases and J by 4 bases, with 18 bases left in between. The CDR3 contains 15 residues. Looked up from germline, CDR1 is DFQATT and CDR2 is SNEGSKA (reference sequence). In nucleotides, the CDR3 is TGCAGTGCTAGCGGATTGCTCGCTTCCCGAGAGACCCAGTACTTC. This gives the protein CSASGLLASRETQYF.

This clonotype turned up a few times. V and J are TRBV5-1 and TRBJ2-3; D remains unclear. The germline V gene has CDR1 SGHRS and CDR2 YFSETQ. Trimming removed 0 bases from V and 5 bases from J, with 7 bases in between. The CDR3 length is 13 residues. The chain's CDR3 is CASSLADVDTQYF. CDR3 in DNA: TGCGCCAGCAGCTTGGCGGACGTAGATACGCAGTATTTT.

This clonotype was found a few times. V usage is TRBV28 and J usage is TRBJ2-3; 9 bases match TRBD2. This CDR3 comprises 15 residues. The V and J ends lost 7 bases and 4 bases, in that order; junction bases with no gene match: 9. Germline CDR1 MDHEN, CDR2 SYDVKM. Written as DNA, the CDR3 is TGTGCCAGCACCCTCCCGGGACTAGCACCAGATACGCAGTATTTT. Translation: CASTLPGLAPDTQYF.

V is TRBV20-1 and J is TRBJ2-7, with TRBD2 matching over 11 bases. The CDR3 contains 15 residues. V was pared by 0 bases and J by 3 bases, with 4 bases of the junction left unmatched. Germline V gives CDR1 DFQATT, CDR2 SNEGSKA (reference sequence). The CDR3 nucleotides read TGCAGTGCTAGAGATGGGCTAGCGGGAGGCTACGAGCAGTACTTC. It translates to CSARDGLAGGYEQYF.

The rearrangement links TRBV5-1 to TRBJ2-7, with D perhaps matching TRBD1 (6 bases). In germline, CDR1 is SGHRS, CDR2 YFSETQ. CDR3 length equals 15 residues. V lost 0 bases and J 5 bases, leaving 15 bases between the germline ends. The CDR3 sequence: CASSLALGAVHEQYF. The CDR3 DNA is TGCGCCAGCAGCTTGGCCCTGGGGGCGGTCCACGAGCAGTACTTC.

This clonotype was observed many times. This chain connects TRBV7-6 to TRBJ2-2; 9 nucleotides agree with TRBD2. The CDR3 consists of 16 residues. Germline V gene sequence: CDR1 SGHVS, CDR2 FNYEAQ. V lost 0 bases, J lost 7 bases, and 6 bases stayed unmatched. The DNA for the CDR3 is TGTGCCAGCAGCTTAGCCCAGGGACTAGCTGTCGGGGAGCTGTTTTTT. It codes for CASSLAQGLAVGELFF.

V is TRBV5-1 and J is TRBJ1-2; a possible D gene is TRBD1 (5 bases). Germline CDR1 reads SGHRS; CDR2 reads YFSETQ. The V end was cut by 4 bases, the J end by 8 bases, with 18 bases between. The CDR3 extends over 14 amino acids. CDR3: CASSRLRDRSGYTF. CDR3 nucleotide sequence: TGCGCCAGCAGCAGACTGCGAGACAGAAGCGGCTACACCTTC.

This rearrangement joins TRBV20-1 to TRBJ2-7; D gene ambiguous. Germline V lookup: CDR1 DFQATT, CDR2 SNEGSKA (reference sequence). The V and J ends lost 7 bases and 5 bases respectively, with 15 bases between them. The CDR3 totals 12 residues. The DNA for the CDR3 is TGCAGTGTAGTGGTTCAAGCCCACGAGCAGTACTTC. Protein product: CSVVVQAHEQYF.

The table lists this clonotype with a few counts. The chain combines TRBV5-1 with TRBJ2-7; 7 bases are shared with TRBD1. CDR1 SGHRS and CDR2 YFSETQ come from the germline V gene. V was pared by 4 bases and J by 0 bases, with 7 bases of the junction left unmatched. This CDR3 is 15 amino acids long. The CDR3 coding sequence is TGCGCCAGCAGCCCTCCGGACAGGAACTCCTACGAGCAGTACTTC. This gives the protein CASSPPDRNSYEQYF.

The chain employs TRBV5-1 and TRBJ2-1; 10 bases line up with TRBD1. The V and J ends lost 5 bases and 6 bases, in that order; junction bases with no gene match: 8. There are 15 residues in the CDR3. Germline CDR1 and CDR2: SGHRS and YFSETQ. CDR3 nucleotides: TGCGCCAGCAGGCTTGGACAGGGGGTATCCAATGAGCAGTTCTTC. Residues: CASRLGQGVSNEQFF.

This clonotype showed up just a few times. The J gene is TRBJ2-1, the V gene TRBV20-1, with 9 bases aligning to TRBD2. The V gene's germline CDR1 is DFQATT and CDR2 SNEGSKA (reference sequence). The V segment lost 2 bases and the J segment 4 bases; nucleotides outside the gene matches: 9. This CDR3 has 16 amino acids. This CDR3 is CSARKVFSGGYNEQFF. The DNA for the CDR3 is TGCAGTGCTAGAAAGGTCTTTAGCGGGGGTTACAATGAGCAGTTCTTC.

This CDR3 reads CASSPGLSGQPQHF. In nucleotides, the CDR3 is TGTGCCAGCTCACCAGGGTTGAGCGGACAGCCCCAGCATTTT. The chain couples TRBV18 to TRBJ1-5; D gene ambiguous. Trimming removed 2 bases at V and 7 bases at J, with 12 bases between. This CDR3 spans 14 amino acids. Looked up from germline, CDR1 is KGHSH and CDR2 is LQKENI.

This clonotype has just a few counts. The genes are TRBV19 and TRBJ1-1; D gene ambiguous. Looked up from germline, CDR1 is LNHDA and CDR2 is SQIVND (reference sequence). Trimming took 1 base from V and 7 from J, leaving 13 bases between them. The CDR3 totals 14 residues. The DNA for the CDR3 is TGTGCCAGTAGTATAGGAGTGGCGACACTTGAAGCTTTCTTT. Translating gives CASSIGVATLEAFF.

The rearrangement joins TRBV19 to TRBJ2-7, with D maybe TRBD1 (5 bases). The CDR3 consists of 14 residues. Trimming cost V 4 bases and J 3 bases, with 13 bases left between them. CDR1 and CDR2 from the germline V gene are LNHDA and SQIVND (reference sequence). The CDR3 region has the DNA TGTGCCAGTAGTAGTGGGGCAGGGAACTACGAGCAGTACTTC. It is translated as CASSSGAGNYEQYF.

This chain connects TRBV25-1 to TRBJ1-6; D gene ambiguous. CDR3 size: 13 residues. Trimming removed 4 bases from V and 7 bases from J, with 8 bases in between. In germline, CDR1 is MGHDK, CDR2 SYGVNS. Here the CDR3 DNA reads TGTGCCAGCAGTGTGGGTGGGAATTCACCCCTCCACTTT. Protein: CASSVGGNSPLHF.